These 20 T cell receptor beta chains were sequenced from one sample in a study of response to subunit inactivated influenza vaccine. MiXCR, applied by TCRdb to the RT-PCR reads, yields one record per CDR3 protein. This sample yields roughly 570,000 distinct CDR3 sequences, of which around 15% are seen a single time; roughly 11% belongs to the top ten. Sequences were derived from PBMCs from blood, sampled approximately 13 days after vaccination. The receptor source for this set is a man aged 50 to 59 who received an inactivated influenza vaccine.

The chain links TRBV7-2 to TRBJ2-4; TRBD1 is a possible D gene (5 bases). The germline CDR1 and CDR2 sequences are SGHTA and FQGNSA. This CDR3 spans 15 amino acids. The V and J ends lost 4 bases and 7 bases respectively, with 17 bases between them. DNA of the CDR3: TGTGCCAGCAGCTCCCGAATGGGGCCTTCTAACATTCAGTACTTC. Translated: CASSSRMGPSNIQYF.

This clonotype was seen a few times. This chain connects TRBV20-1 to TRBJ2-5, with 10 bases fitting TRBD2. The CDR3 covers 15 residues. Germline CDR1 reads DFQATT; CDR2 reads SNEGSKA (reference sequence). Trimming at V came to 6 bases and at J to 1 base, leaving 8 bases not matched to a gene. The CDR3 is CSAIDSGGLQETQYF. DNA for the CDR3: TGCAGTGCCATTGATAGCGGGGGGCTCCAAGAGACCCAGTACTTC.

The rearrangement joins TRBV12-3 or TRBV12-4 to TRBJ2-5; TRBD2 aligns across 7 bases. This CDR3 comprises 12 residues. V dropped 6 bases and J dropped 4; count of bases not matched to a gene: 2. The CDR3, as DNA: TGTGCCAGCAGGATAGCGGGAGAGACCCAGTACTTC. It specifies CASRIAGETQYF.

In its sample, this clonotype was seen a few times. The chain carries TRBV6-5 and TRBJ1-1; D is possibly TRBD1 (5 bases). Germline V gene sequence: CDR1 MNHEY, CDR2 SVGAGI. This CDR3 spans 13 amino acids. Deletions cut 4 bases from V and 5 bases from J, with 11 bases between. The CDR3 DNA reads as TGTGCCAGCAGTTGGGGCCCAGGGACTGAAGCTTTCTTT. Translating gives CASSWGPGTEAFF.

The CDR3 sequence: CASRGTGLTGELFF. The CDR3 DNA reads as TGTGCCAGCAGGGGGACAGGACTTACCGGGGAGCTGTTTTTT. The V call is TRBV6-2 or TRBV6-3, the J call TRBJ2-2; 8 nucleotides line up with TRBD1. The V segment lost 6 bases and the J segment 5 bases; nucleotides outside the gene matches: 5. Germline-derived CDR1 and CDR2 are MNHEY and SVGEGT. The CDR3 totals 14 residues.

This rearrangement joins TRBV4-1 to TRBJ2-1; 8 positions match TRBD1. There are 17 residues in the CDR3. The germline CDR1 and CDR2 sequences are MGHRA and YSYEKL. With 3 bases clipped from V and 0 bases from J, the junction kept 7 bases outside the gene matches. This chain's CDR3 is CASSHLGTGSSYNEQFF. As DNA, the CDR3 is TGCGCCAGCAGCCACCTTGGGACAGGTAGCTCCTACAATGAGCAGTTCTTC.

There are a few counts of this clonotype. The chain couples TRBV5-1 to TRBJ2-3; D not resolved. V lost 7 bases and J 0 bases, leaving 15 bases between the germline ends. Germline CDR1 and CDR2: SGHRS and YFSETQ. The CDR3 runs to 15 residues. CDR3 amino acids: CASDLGGISTDTQYF. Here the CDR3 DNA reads TGCGCCAGCGACCTCGGCGGTATCAGCACAGATACGCAGTATTTT.

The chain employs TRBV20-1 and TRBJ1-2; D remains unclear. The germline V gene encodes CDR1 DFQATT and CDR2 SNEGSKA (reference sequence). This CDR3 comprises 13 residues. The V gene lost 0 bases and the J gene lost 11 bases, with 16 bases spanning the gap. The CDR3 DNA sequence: TGCAGTGCTAGAGATGCGACGAGGCTTTTGTACACCTTC. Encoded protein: CSARDATRLLYTF.

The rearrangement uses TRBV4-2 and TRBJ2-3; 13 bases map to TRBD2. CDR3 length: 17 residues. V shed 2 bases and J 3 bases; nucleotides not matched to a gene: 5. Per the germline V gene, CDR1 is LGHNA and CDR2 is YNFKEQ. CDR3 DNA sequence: TGTGCCAGCAGCCAATCCGGGACTAGCGGGACTACAGATACGCAGTATTTT. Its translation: CASSQSGTSGTTDTQYF.

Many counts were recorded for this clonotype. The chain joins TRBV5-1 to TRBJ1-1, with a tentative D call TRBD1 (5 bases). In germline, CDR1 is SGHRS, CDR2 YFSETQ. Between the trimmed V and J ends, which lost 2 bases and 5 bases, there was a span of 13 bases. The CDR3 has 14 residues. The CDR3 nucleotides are TGCGCCAGCAGCTTTGGCAGGGTCGGGACTGAAGCTTTCTTT. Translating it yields CASSFGRVGTEAFF.

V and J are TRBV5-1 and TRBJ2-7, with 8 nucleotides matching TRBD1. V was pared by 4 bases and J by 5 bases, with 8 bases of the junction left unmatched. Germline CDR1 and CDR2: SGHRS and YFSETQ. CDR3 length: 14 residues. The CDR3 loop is CASSEGQGANEQYF. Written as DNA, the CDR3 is TGCGCCAGCAGCGAAGGGCAGGGGGCTAACGAGCAGTACTTC.

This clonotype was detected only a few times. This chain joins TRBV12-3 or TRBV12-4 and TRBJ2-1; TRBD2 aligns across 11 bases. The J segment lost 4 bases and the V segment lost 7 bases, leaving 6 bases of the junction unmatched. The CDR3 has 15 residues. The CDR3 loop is CASTLSGGAYNEQFF. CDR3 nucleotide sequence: TGTGCCAGCACCCTTAGCGGGGGGGCTTACAATGAGCAGTTCTTC.

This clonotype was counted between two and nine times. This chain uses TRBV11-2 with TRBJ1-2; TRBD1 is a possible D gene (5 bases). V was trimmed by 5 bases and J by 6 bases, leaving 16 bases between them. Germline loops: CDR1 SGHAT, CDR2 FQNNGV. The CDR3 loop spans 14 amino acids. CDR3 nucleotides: TGTGCCAGCAGCCCCGGTACCAGGGTTGATGGCTACACCTTC. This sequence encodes CASSPGTRVDGYTF.

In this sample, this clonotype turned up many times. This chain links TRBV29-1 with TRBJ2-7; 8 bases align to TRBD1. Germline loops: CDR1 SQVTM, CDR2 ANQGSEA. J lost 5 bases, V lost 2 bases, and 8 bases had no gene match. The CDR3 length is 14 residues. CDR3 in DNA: TGCAGCGTTGAAACAGGGGGGTTGGTTGACGAGCAGTACTTC. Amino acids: CSVETGGLVDEQYF.

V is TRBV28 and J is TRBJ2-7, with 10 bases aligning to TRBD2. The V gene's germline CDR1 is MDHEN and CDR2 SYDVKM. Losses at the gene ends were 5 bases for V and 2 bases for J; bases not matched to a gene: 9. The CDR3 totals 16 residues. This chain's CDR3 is CASSPLHLAGAYEQYF. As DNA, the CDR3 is TGTGCCAGCAGTCCCCTGCATCTAGCGGGGGCCTACGAGCAGTACTTC.

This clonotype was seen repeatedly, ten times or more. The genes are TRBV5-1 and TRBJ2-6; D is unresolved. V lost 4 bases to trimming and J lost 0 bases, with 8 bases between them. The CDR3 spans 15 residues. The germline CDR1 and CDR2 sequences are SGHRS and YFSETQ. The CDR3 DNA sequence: TGCGCCAGCAGCATCCTCACCTCTGGGGCCAACGTCCTGACTTTC. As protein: CASSILTSGANVLTF.

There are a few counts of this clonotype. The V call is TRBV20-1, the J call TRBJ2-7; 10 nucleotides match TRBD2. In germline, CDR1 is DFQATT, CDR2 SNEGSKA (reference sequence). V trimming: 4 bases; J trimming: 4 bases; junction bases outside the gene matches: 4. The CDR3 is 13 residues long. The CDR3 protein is CSAMASGRYEQYF. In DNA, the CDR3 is TGCAGTGCTATGGCTAGCGGGAGATACGAGCAGTACTTC.

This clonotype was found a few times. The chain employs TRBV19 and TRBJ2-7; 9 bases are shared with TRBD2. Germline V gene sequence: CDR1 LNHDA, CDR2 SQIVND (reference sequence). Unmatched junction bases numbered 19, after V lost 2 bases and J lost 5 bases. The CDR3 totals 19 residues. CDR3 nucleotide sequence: TGTGCCAGTAGTATACTCTTTTCAGAGGCGGGAGGGCCTCGGAACGAGCAGTACTTC. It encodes CASSILFSEAGGPRNEQYF.

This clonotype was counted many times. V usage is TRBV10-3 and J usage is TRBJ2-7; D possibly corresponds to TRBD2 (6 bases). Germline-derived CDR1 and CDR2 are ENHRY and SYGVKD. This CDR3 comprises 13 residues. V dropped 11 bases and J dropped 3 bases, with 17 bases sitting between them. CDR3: CASRRDQIYEQYF. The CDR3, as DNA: TGTGCCTCCAGGCGGGACCAGATCTACGAGCAGTACTTC.

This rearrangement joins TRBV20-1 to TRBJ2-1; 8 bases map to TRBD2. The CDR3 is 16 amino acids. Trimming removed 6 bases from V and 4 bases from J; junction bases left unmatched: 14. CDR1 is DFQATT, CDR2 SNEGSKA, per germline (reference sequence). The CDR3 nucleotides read TGCAGTGCCCCCGCTCCGGGGGGGGCCAGGTACAATGAGCAGTTCTTC. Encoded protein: CSAPAPGGARYNEQFF.